The TCR beta chain under discussion was sequenced for a study of T cells after yellow fever vaccination. Study-level background: Preparation of the low-cell-number fractions used SMART-Seq v4 Ultra Low Input.

The germline gives CDR1 MNHEY, CDR2 SVGAGI. Between the trimmed V and J ends, which lost 2 bases and 6 bases, there was a span of 12 bases. The CDR3 sequence is 14 residues long. The table lists this clonotype with a few counts. What it binds is not known. It was through 5'RACE template switching that TCR cDNA was made, with a universal primer site and UMIs added. In TCRdb, the 5' RACE reads were re-called with MiXCR into one record per CDR3 protein. The repertoire holds more than 300,000 distinct CDR3 sequences, with about 11% as singletons. Study conclusions and caveats: The CD4 and CD8 compartments had a small share of their clonotypes in common. Clones that expanded after primary vaccination mostly reappeared after the booster (over 95% CD4, about 89% CD8).

The material sequenced was CD4+ T cells sorted from PBMCs, taken 45 days after the yellow fever booster vaccination. The J gene is TRBJ2-3, the V gene TRBV6-5; D is ambiguous. The clonotype was recovered from a man between 18 and 29 years old who received the YFV17D yellow fever vaccine. The CDR3 loop reads CASSYNTPMDTQYF. CDR3 DNA sequence: TGTGCCAGCAGTTACAATACACCAATGGATACGCAGTATTTT.